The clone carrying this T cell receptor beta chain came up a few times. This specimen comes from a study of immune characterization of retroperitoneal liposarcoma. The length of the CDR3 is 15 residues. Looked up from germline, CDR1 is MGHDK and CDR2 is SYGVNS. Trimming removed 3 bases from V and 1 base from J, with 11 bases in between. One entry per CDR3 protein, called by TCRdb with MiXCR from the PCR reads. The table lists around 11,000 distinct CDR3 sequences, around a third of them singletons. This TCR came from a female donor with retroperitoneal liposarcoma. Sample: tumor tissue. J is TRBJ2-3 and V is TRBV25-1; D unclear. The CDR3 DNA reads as TGTGCCAGCAGTGACGATTACAGTGGCACAGATACGCAGTATTTT. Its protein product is CASSDDYSGTDTQYF.